One sample yielded the 10 T cell receptor beta chains listed below, sequenced in a study of blood T cell repertoires in COVID-19. Assay used: immunoSEQ multiplex PCR; TCRdb lists only in-frame clones, some missing. In the table there are some 400,000 clones, under 90% of which are singletons. Sequenced sample: PBMCs or T cells enriched from blood (not recorded which). The receptors were sampled from a woman in her 30s who had recovered from COVID-19.

CDR3 coding DNA: TGTGCCAGTAGTTTGGCGGGGGGGCCAACAGATACGCAGTATTTT. As protein: CASSLAGGPTDTQYF. V usage is TRBV19 and J usage is TRBJ2-3; 9 bases align to TRBD2. The CDR3 is 15 residues long. V was pared by 5 bases and J by 3 bases, with 6 bases of the junction left unmatched. The germline gives CDR1 LNHDA, CDR2 SQIVND (reference sequence).

The CDR3 DNA reads TGTGCCAGTAGTATCAGTAGCGCACAAGAGACCCAGTACTTC. This sequence encodes CASSISSAQETQYF. The chain carries TRBV19 and TRBJ2-5; D may be TRBD2 (5 bases). Germline V gene data show CDR1 as LNHDA and CDR2 as SQIVND (reference sequence). The CDR3 runs to 14 residues. The V gene lost 3 bases and the J gene lost 2 bases, with 10 bases spanning the gap.

The chain recombines TRBV4-1 with TRBJ1-3; tentatively, D is TRBD1 (5 bases). Germline values: CDR1 MGHRA, CDR2 YSYEKL. The CDR3 is 17 amino acids. The V end was cut by 0 bases, the J end by 0 bases, with 12 bases between. CDR3 loop: CASSQDLGRGSGNTIYF. In DNA, the CDR3 is TGCGCCAGCAGCCAAGATCTCGGTAGGGGCTCTGGAAACACCATATATTTT.

The V call is TRBV5-4, the J call TRBJ2-7; tentatively, D is TRBD2 (5 bases). The CDR3 has 13 residues. Trimming left V 0 bases short and J 3 bases short, with 7 bases between. Germline V gene lookup returns CDR1 SGHNT and CDR2 YYREEE (reference sequence). This CDR3 reads CASSLGRDYEQYF. The CDR3 bases are TGTGCCAGCAGCTTGGGACGGGACTACGAGCAGTACTTC.

This clone has a handful of counts. The V and J genes are TRBV18 and TRBJ1-3; weak D call: TRBD1 (6 bases). CDR1 is KGHSH, CDR2 LQKENI, per germline. Trimming shortened V by 3 bases and J by 0 bases, and 12 bases separated the two germline ends. CDR3 length: 16 amino acids. The CDR3 sequence is CASSPKQGPSGNTIYF. The DNA of the CDR3 is TGTGCCAGCTCACCGAAACAGGGTCCCTCTGGAAACACCATATATTTT.

The genes are TRBV6-1 and TRBJ2-7; D gene uncertain. Germline V gives CDR1 MNHNS, CDR2 SASEGT. Trimming stripped 2 bases from V and 3 bases from J, with 5 bases between. The CDR3 has 12 amino acids. In DNA, the CDR3 is TGTGCCAGCAGTGAATCCCTCTACGAGCAGTACTTC. This sequence encodes CASSESLYEQYF.

The chain uses TRBV19 and TRBJ1-2; D possibly corresponds to TRBD1 (6 bases). V was cut by 8 bases and J by 1 base, with 20 bases left in between. Germline V gives CDR1 LNHDA, CDR2 SQIVND (reference sequence). The CDR3 runs to 16 residues. CDR3 coding DNA: TGTGCCAGTGGACAGCACGCTAGAGGACTTAACTATGGCTACACCTTC. Protein sequence: CASGQHARGLNYGYTF.

The V gene is TRBV7-2, the J gene TRBJ1-2; D remains ambiguous. This CDR3 is built from 14 residues. The germline V gene has CDR1 SGHTA and CDR2 FQGNSA. V lost 3 bases and J lost 3, with 11 bases in between. The CDR3 loop reads CASSFSRLDYGYTF. As DNA, the CDR3 is TGTGCCAGCAGCTTTTCTCGACTTGACTATGGCTACACCTTC.

This clone has only one observation. The chain employs TRBV5-1 and TRBJ2-2; tentatively, D is TRBD1 (5 bases). This CDR3 is 15 amino acids long. Germline V gene data show CDR1 as SGHRS and CDR2 as YFSETQ. Trimming shortened V by 4 bases and J by 4 bases, and 14 bases separated the two germline ends. The CDR3: CASSAIRAGTGELFF. DNA of the CDR3: TGCGCCAGCAGCGCCATCAGGGCTGGCACCGGGGAGCTGTTTTTT.

The rearrangement joins TRBV29-1 to TRBJ2-7; 10 bases are a match to TRBD2. CDR3 size: 13 residues. Germline lookup yields CDR1 SQVTM and CDR2 ANQGSEA. The trim removed 3 bases at V and 3 bases at J, leaving 2 bases unmatched. CDR3 DNA: TGCAGCGTTGACCTAGCGGGGGACTACGAGCAGTACTTC. It translates to CSVDLAGDYEQYF.